This TCR beta chain is from a study of T cell changes during pregnancy in multiple sclerosis. Method: immunoSEQ multiplex PCR; TCRdb's copy keeps in-frame clones and lacks some. The sample has around 73,000 clones, approximately 92% seen once. The sample in question was peripheral blood, obtained in the third trimester of pregnancy. This TCR was sampled from a female donor in good health, enrolled as a control in a pregnancy study.

This CDR3 reads CASSPGPGSTDTQYF. Here the CDR3 DNA reads TGTGCCAGCAGCCCCGGGCCGGGGAGCACAGATACGCAGTATTTT. V and J are TRBV9 and TRBJ2-3; a weak D match, TRBD2 (5 bases). This CDR3 has 15 residues. The V end was cut by 4 bases, the J end by 0 bases, with 12 bases between. Germline values: CDR1 SGDLS, CDR2 YYNGEE. Supplemented by reference TRBV9 and TRBJ2-3, the full variable domain reads DSGVTQTPKHLITATGQRVTLRCSPRSGDLSVYWYQQSLDQGLQFLIQYYNGEERAKGNILERFSAQQFPDLHSELNLSSLELGDSALYFCASSPGPGSTDTQYFGPGTRLTVL.